The rows below give T cell receptor beta chains drawn from one sample of a study of response to subunit inactivated influenza vaccine. TCRdb independently ran MiXCR on the RT-PCR reads; one entry per CDR3 protein. The sample carries about 830,000 distinct CDR3 sequences, 18% recorded once. This specimen consisted of PBMCs from blood, obtained 5 to 6 days after vaccination. Receptors originate from a man aged 45 to 65 who received an inactivated influenza vaccine. Both conserved end residues are part of each CDR3. A D gene is named only where the DNA matches it firmly. Only some rows state a clone size, as once, few, many or a class for expanded clones.

>.|TRBV20-1|.|TRBJ1-4
TGCAGTGCCCCGGACCGGAAACAGGGTCGGGCTGAAAAACTGTTTTTT
CSAPDRKQGRAEKLFF
>.|TRBV28|.|TRBJ1-4
TGTGCCAGCAGTTTCTATCAAAAACTGTTTTTT
CASSFYQKLFF
>.|TRBV29-1|many|TRBJ2-5
TGCAGCGTGGGCCTCAGGGAGAGAGAGACCCAGTACTTC
CSVGLRERETQYF
>.|TRBV6-1|few|TRBJ2-1
TGTGCCAGCAGTGAACAGGGCAATGAGCAGTTCTTC
CASSEQGNEQFF
>TRBD1|TRBV13|few|TRBJ1-2
TGTGCCAGCAGCTTCCAGGACAGGCTACTTAACTATGGCTACACCTTC
CASSFQDRLLNYGYTF
>.|TRBV20-1|.|TRBJ2-2
TGCAGTGCTAGCTGGCTGGAAAGCACCGGGGAGCTGTTTTTT
CSASWLESTGELFF
>.|TRBV5-5|few|TRBJ1-4
TGTGCCAGCAGCTTACCGACGACTTCTGGGTTTAATGAAAAACTGTTTTTT
CASSLPTTSGFNEKLFF
>.|TRBV10-3|.|TRBJ1-6
TGTGCCATCAGTGAGCAGGGCAGTTCACCCCTCCACTTT
CAISEQGSSPLHF
>.|TRBV7-2|few|TRBJ1-4
TGTGCCAGCAGCTTAGGAGTAAAACTGTTTTTT
CASSLGVKLFF
>.|TRBV15|many|TRBJ2-3
TGTGCCACTTCCCCCGGGACGCCGTTGTCAGATACGCAGTATTTT
CATSPGTPLSDTQYF
>.|TRBV4-1|few|TRBJ2-1
TGCGCCAGCAGCCATGGTGGGGGCGAGTGGAATGAGCAGTTCTTC
CASSHGGGEWNEQFF
>TRBD1|TRBV29-1|many|TRBJ2-3
TGCAGCGTTGAAGAGTACGGGACAGGCGGCGGAGATACGCAGTATTTT
CSVEEYGTGGGDTQYF
>TRBD1|TRBV20-1|few|TRBJ2-4
TGCAGTGCTAGAGTCCCCCGGGACAGACTTCAAAACATTCAGTACTTC
CSARVPRDRLQNIQYF
>TRBD1|TRBV12-3/TRBV12-4|many|TRBJ2-2
TGTGCCAGCAGTTTTCAGGGGGCGCAGGGGGAGCTGTTTTTT
CASSFQGAQGELFF
>TRBD2|TRBV6-2/TRBV6-3|many|TRBJ2-1
TGTGCCAGCAGTTACTCAGGAGCGGGAGGAAATGAGCAGTTCTTC
CASSYSGAGGNEQFF
>.|TRBV4-1|few|TRBJ1-2
TGCGCCAGCAGCCAAGCGTCCAGGGTGTATGGGGATGGCTACACCTTC
CASSQASRVYGDGYTF
>.|TRBV7-9|few|TRBJ2-1
TGTGCCAGCGACCGAGCAGACTACAATGAGCAGTTCTTC
CASDRADYNEQFF
>.|TRBV6-1|many|TRBJ2-7
TGTGCCAGCAGTCCCGGACCGAGGTACGAGCAGTACTTC
CASSPGPRYEQYF
>TRBD2|TRBV4-3|few|TRBJ2-7
TGCGCCAGCAGCCAAGGAGCTAGCGGGGCCTACGAGCAGTACTTC
CASSQGASGAYEQYF
>.|TRBV12-3/TRBV12-4|.|TRBJ1-5
TGTGCCAGCAGTTTTCAGCAAAATCAGCCCCAGCATTTT
CASSFQQNQPQHF
>.|TRBV9|.|TRBJ2-3
TGTGCCAGCAGCGTAGCCCTTATAGGATTCGATACGCAGTATTTT
CASSVALIGFDTQYF
>TRBD1|TRBV4-3|few|TRBJ1-2
TGCGCCAGCAGCCAGGGACAGGGGGCTGAGGGCTACACCTTC
CASSQGQGAEGYTF
>.|TRBV29-1|many|TRBJ2-1
TGCAGCGGCGGAGGTAGCGGCTCCTACAATGAGCAGTTCTTC
CSGGGSGSYNEQFF
>.|TRBV7-2|many|TRBJ2-3
TGTGCCAGCAGCTTAGGCGGGACCAGATATTTT
CASSLGGTRYF
>TRBD1|TRBV20-1|.|TRBJ2-7
TGCAGTGCTAGAAACAGGGGGGTCCGCGAGCAGTACTTC
CSARNRGVREQYF
>TRBD2|TRBV20-1|.|TRBJ2-7
TGCAGTGCCGGCGGCGGGGGGGCATACGAGCAGTACTTC
CSAGGGGAYEQYF
>TRBD2|TRBV27|few|TRBJ2-5
TGTGCCAGCAGTGGGGGTCGGGAGGGCCCGGAGACCCAGTACTTC
CASSGGREGPETQYF
>.|TRBV15|few|TRBJ2-1
TGTGCCACCAGCAGAGACAAGGGATTCTCCTACAATGAGCAGTTCTTC
CATSRDKGFSYNEQFF
>.|TRBV6-2/TRBV6-3|few|TRBJ2-3
TGTGCCAGCAGTTACCGGCGACCCAACACAGATACGCAGTATTTT
CASSYRRPNTDTQYF
>.|TRBV12-3/TRBV12-4|.|TRBJ2-2
TGTGCCAGCACTCAAAATTCGGGGAGCGGGGAGCTGTTTTTT
CASTQNSGSGELFF
>TRBD1|TRBV9|few|TRBJ1-2
TGTGCCAGCAGCCCCACGGGGACAGGGCCGAATGGCTACACCTTC
CASSPTGTGPNGYTF
>.|TRBV7-2|.|TRBJ2-3
TGTGCCAGCAGCTTAGTTTCTCCGCGTTCTGATACGCAGTATTTT
CASSLVSPRSDTQYF
>.|TRBV7-2|.|TRBJ2-1
TGTGCCAGCAGTATGACACTCGCCTACAATGAGCAGTTCTTC
CASSMTLAYNEQFF
>TRBD1|TRBV20-1|.|TRBJ2-3
TGCAGTGCTTTTACAGGGGGTGGCACAGATACGCAGTATTTT
CSAFTGGGTDTQYF
>.|TRBV7-2|.|TRBJ2-5
TGTGCCAGCAGCAAGGTAGAGACCCAGTACTTC
CASSKVETQYF
>.|TRBV4-3|.|TRBJ1-2
TGCGCCAGCAGTCTTAAGGTAGCAGAGGGAGGCTACACCTTC
CASSLKVAEGGYTF
>TRBD2|TRBV28|few|TRBJ2-7
TGTGCCAGCAGTTTACCCGGACTAGCGGGAGGGCCAAGACTATGGGAGCAGTACTTC
CASSLPGLAGGPRLWEQYF